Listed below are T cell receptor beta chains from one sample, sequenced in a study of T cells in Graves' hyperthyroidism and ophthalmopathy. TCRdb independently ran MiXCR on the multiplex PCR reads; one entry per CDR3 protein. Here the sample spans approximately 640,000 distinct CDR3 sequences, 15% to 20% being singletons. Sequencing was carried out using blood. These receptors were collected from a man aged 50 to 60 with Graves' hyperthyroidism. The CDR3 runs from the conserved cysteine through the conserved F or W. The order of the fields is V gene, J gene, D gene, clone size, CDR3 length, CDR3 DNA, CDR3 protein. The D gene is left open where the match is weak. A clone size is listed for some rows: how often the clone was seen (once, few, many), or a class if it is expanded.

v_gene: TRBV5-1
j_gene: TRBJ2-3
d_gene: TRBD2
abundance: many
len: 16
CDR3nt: TGCGCCAGCAGCCGCGGACTAGCGGGAGACGCAGATACGCAGTATTTT
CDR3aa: CASSRGLAGDADTQYF

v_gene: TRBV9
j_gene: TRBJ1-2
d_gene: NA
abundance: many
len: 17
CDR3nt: TGTGCCAGCAGCGGCGATCCTAGGACGGACTTTAACTATGGCTACACCTTC
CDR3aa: CASSGDPRTDFNYGYTF

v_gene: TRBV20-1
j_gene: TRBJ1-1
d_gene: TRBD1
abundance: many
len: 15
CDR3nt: TGCAGTGCGACCTCATGGGACAGAATGAACACTGAAGCTTTCTTT
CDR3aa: CSATSWDRMNTEAFF

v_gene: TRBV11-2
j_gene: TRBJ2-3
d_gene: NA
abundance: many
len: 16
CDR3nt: TGTGCCAGCAGCTTAGATAGGGGCGCGGGCACAGATACGCAGTATTTT
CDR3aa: CASSLDRGAGTDTQYF

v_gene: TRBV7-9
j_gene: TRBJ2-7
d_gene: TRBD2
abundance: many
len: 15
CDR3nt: TGTGCCAGCAGCTTAGCGGCGGGAGCGGCGTACGAGCAGTACTTC
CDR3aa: CASSLAAGAAYEQYF

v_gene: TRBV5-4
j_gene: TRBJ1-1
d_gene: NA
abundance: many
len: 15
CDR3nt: TGTGCCAGCAGCTTGGAGGCGGACATGAACACTGAAGCTTTCTTT
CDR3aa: CASSLEADMNTEAFF

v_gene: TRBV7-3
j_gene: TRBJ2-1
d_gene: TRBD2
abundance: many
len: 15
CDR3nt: TGTGCCAGCAGCTTGACTAGCGGGAGTGGCGGTGAGCAGTTCTTC
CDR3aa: CASSLTSGSGGEQFF

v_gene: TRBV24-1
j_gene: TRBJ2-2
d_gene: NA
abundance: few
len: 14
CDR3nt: TGTGCCACCAGTGATGTGACTAGAGGCGGGGAGCTGTTTTTT
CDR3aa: CATSDVTRGGELFF

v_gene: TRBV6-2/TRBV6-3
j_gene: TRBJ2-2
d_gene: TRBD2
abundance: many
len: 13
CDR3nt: TGTGCCAGCAGGCTAGCGGGAGCCGGGGAGCTGTTTTTT
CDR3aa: CASRLAGAGELFF

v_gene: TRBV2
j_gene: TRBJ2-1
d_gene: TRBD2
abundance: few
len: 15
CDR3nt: TGTGCCAGCAGCGCCTCTAGCGGGAGTTGGAATGAGCAGTTCTTC
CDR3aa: CASSASSGSWNEQFF

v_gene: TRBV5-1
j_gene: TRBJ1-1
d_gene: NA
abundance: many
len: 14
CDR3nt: TGCGCCAGCAGCTTGGAAGAGGACGGGGCTGAAGCTTTCTTT
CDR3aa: CASSLEEDGAEAFF

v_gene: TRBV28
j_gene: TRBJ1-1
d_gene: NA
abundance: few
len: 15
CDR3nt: TGTGCCAGCAGTTCCCCCCCGGGGAAGAACACTGAAGCTTTCTTT
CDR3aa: CASSSPPGKNTEAFF

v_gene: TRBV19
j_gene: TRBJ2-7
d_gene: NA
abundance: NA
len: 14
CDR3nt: TGTGCCAGTAGTATAAGAGACGGACCCTACGAGCAGTACTTC
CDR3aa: CASSIRDGPYEQYF

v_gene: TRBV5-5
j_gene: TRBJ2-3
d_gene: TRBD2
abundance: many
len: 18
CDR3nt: TGTGCCAGCAGCTTGGGACTAGCGGGAGCCGCTAGCACAGATACGCAGTATTTT
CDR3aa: CASSLGLAGAASTDTQYF

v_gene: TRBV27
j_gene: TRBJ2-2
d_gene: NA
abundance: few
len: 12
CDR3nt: TGTGCCAGCAGCCGCGCCGCCGGGGAGCTGTTTTTT
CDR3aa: CASSRAAGELFF

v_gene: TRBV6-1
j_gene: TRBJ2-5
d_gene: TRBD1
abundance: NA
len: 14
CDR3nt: TGTGCCAGCAGTAGGTGGACAGGGGAGGAGACCCAGTACTTC
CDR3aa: CASSRWTGEETQYF

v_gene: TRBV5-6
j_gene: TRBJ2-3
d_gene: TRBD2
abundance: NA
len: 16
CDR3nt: TGTGCCAGCACCTTCCTAGCAGGACTAGTAACAGATACGCAGTATTTT
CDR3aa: CASTFLAGLVTDTQYF

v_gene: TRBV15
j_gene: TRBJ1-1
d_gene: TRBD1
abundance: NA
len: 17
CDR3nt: TGTGCCACCAGCAGAGCCACCAGTGGGGCAGGGGGCACTGAAGCTTTCTTT
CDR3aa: CATSRATSGAGGTEAFF

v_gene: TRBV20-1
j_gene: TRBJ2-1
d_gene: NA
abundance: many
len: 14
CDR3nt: TGCAGTGCTAGAGCCCCACATTCCTACAATGAGCAGTTCTTC
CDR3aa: CSARAPHSYNEQFF

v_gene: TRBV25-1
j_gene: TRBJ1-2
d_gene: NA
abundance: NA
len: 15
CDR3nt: TGTGCCAGCAGTCCTCGGGACACTCGGTCGGATGGCTACACCTTC
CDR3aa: CASSPRDTRSDGYTF

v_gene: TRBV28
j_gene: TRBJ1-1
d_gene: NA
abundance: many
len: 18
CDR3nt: TGTGCCAGCAGTTTACCCCGACATTGGAGCCTGATGAACACTGAAGCTTTCTTT
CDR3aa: CASSLPRHWSLMNTEAFF

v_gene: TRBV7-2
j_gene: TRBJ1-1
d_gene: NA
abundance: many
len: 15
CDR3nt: TGTGCCAGCAAAAATCGGGACCGCCAGAACACTGAAGCTTTCTTT
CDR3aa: CASKNRDRQNTEAFF

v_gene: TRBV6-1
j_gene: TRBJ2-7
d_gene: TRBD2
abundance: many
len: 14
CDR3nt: TGTGCCAGCAGTGAAGGTCTAGCGGGAGAGTTGCCGTACTTC
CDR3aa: CASSEGLAGELPYF

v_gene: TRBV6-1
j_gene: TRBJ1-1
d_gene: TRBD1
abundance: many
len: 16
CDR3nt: TGTGCCAGCAGTTATCCCCAGGGGGAGAAGGGCACTGAAGCTTTCTTT
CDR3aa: CASSYPQGEKGTEAFF

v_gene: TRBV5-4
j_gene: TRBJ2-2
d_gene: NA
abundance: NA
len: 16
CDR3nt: TGTGCCAGCAGCTTGTGGGTAGCGAGCTACACCGGGGAGCTGTTTTTT
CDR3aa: CASSLWVASYTGELFF

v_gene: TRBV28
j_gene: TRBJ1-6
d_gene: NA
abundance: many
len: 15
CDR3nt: TGTGCCGAAACGTCTGGAGCATCGGGAAATTCACCCCTCCACTTT
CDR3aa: CAETSGASGNSPLHF

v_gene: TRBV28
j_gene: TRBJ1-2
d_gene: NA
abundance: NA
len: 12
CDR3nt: TGTGCCAGCAGAATGGAGGGCTATGGCTACACCTTC
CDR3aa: CASRMEGYGYTF

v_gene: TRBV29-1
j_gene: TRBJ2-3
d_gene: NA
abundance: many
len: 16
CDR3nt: TGCAGCGTTGAAATCGGCGGGAAGTCTAGCACAGATACGCAGTATTTT
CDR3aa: CSVEIGGKSSTDTQYF

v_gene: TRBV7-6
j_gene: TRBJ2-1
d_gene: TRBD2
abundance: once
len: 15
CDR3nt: TGTGCCAGCAGCTTAGTAATAGCGGGGTACAATGAGCAGTTCTTC
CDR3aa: CASSLVIAGYNEQFF

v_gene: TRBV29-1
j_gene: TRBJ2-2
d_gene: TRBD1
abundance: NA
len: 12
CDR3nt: TGCAGCGTCCAGGGGGACACCGGGGAGCTGTTTTTT
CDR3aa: CSVQGDTGELFF

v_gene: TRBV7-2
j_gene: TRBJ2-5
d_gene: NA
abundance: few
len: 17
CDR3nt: TGTGCCAGCAGCTTAGAGCTTCCCGCTAACGGCGTCGAGACCCAGTACTTC
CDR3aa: CASSLELPANGVETQYF

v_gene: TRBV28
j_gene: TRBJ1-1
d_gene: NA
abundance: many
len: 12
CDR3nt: TGTGCCAGCAGTATTAGTGGAACTGAAGCTTTCTTT
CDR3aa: CASSISGTEAFF

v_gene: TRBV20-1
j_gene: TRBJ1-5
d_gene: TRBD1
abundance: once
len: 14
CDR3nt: TGCAGTGCTACTAAGGACAGGGACAATCAGCCCCAGCATTTT
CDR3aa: CSATKDRDNQPQHF

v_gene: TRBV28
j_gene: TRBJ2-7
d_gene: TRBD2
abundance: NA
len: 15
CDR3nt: TGTGCCAGCACCCCCCGGGCGGGAGGTTCCTACGAGCAGTACTTC
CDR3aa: CASTPRAGGSYEQYF

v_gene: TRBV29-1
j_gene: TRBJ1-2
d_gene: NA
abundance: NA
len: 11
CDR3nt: TGCAGCGGTAGAGGGGGGACTGGCTACACCTTC
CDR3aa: CSGRGGTGYTF